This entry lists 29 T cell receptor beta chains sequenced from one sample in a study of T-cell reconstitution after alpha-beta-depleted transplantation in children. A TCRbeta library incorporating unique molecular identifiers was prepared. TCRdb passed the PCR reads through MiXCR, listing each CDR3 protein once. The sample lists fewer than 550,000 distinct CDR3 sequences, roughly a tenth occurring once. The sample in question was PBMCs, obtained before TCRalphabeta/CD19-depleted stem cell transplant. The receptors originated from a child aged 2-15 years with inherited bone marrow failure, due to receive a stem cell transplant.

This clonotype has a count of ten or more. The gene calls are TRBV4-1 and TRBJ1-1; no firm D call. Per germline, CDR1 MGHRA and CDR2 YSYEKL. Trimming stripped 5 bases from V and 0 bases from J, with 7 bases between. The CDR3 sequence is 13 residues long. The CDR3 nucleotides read TGCGCCAGCAGCGAACGGGTGAACACTGAAGCTTTCTTT. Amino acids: CASSERVNTEAFF.

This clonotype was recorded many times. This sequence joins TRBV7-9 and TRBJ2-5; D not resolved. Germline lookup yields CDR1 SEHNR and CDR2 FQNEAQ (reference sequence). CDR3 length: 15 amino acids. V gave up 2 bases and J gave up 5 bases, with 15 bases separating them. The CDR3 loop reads CASSLPPSRKETQYF. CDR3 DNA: TGTGCCAGCAGCTTACCTCCATCCCGTAAGGAGACCCAGTACTTC.

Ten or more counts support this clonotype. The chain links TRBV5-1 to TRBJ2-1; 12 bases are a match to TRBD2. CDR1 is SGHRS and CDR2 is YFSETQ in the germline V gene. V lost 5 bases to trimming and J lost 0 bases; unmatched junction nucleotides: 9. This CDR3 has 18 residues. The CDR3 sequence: CASRPTSGSGSSYNEQFF. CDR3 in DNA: TGCGCCAGCAGACCGACTAGCGGGAGTGGGAGCTCCTACAATGAGCAGTTCTTC.

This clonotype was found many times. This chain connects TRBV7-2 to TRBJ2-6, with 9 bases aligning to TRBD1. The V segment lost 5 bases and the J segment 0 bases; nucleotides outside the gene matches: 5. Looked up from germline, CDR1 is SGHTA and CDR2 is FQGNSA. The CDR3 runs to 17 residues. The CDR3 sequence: CASSPGTGLSGANVLTF. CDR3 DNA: TGTGCCAGCAGCCCCGGGACAGGGCTCTCTGGGGCCAACGTCCTGACTTTC.

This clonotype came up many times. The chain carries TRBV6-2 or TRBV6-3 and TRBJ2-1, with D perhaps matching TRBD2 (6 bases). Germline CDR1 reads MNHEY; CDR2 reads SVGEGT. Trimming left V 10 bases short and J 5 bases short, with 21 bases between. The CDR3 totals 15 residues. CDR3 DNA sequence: TGTGCCACCTTCAGCCCGGGACTGGGAAACAATGAGCAGTTCTTC. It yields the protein CATFSPGLGNNEQFF.

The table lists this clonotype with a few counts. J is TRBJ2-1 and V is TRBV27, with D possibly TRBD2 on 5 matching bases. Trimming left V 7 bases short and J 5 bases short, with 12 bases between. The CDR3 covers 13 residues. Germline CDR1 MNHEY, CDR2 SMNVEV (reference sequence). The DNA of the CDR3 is TGTGCCAGCACATGGAGCGGTAACAATGAGCAGTTCTTC. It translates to CASTWSGNNEQFF.

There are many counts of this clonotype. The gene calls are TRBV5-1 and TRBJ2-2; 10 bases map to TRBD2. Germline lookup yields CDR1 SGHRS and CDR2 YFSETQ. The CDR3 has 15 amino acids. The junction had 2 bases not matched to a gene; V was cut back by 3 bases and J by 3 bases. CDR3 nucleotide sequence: TGCGCCAGCAGCTATCTAGCGGGAGACACCGGGGAGCTGTTTTTT. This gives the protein CASSYLAGDTGELFF. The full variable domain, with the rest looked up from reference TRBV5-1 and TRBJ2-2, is KAGVTQTPRYLIKTRGQQVTLSCSPISGHRSVSWYQQTPGQGLQFLFEYFSETQRNKGNFPGRFSGRQFSNSRSEMNVSTLELGDSALYLCASSYLAGDTGELFFGEGSRLTVL.

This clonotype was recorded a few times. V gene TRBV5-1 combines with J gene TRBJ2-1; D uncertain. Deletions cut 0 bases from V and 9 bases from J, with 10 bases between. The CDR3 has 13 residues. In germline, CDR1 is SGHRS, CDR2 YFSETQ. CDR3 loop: CASSLATVSEQFF. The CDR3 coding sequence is TGCGCCAGCAGCTTGGCCACGGTATCTGAGCAGTTCTTC.

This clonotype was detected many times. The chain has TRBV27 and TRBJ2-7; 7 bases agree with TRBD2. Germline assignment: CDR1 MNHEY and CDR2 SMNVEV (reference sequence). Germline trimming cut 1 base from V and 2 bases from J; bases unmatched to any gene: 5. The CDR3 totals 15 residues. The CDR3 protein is CASSLYASGPYEQYF. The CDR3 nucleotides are TGTGCCAGCAGTTTATATGCTAGCGGTCCCTACGAGCAGTACTTC.

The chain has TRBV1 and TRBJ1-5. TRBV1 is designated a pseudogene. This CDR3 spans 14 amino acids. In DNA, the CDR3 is TGCACCAGCAGCCAAGATGGGAGGGTCCAGCCCCAGCATTTT. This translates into CTSSQDGRVQPQHF.

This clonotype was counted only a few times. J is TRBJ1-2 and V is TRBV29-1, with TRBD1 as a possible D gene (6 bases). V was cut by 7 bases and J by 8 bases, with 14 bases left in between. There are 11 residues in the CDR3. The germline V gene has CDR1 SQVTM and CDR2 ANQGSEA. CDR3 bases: TGCAGCGACCAGGGGAACGGAGGCTACACCTTC. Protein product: CSDQGNGGYTF.

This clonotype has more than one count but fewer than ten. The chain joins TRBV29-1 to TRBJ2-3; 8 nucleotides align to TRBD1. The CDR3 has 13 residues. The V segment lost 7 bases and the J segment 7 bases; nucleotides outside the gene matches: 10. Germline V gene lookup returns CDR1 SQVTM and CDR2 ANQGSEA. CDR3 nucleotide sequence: TGCAGCGCCGCCGGGACAGGTCCAAATACGCAGTATTTT. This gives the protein CSAAGTGPNTQYF.

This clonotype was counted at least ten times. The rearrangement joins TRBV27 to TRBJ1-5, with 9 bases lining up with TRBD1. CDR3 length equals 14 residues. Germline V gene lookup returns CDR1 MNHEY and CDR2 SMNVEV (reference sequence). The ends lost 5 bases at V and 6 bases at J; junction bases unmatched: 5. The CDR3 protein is CASSVTGGFQPQHF. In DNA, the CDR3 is TGTGCCAGCAGTGTGACAGGGGGTTTTCAGCCCCAGCATTTT.

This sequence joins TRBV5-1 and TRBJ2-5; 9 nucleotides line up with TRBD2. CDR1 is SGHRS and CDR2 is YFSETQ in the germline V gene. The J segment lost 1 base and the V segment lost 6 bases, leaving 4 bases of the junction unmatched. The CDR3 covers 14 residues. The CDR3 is CASTQTSGQETQYF. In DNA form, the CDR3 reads TGCGCCAGCACGCAGACTAGCGGCCAAGAGACCCAGTACTTC.

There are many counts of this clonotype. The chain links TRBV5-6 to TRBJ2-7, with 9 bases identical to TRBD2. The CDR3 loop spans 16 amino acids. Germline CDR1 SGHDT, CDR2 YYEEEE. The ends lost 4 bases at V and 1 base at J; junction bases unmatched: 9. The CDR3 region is CASSGASGTASYEQYF. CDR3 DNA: TGTGCCAGCAGCGGGGCTAGCGGGACAGCATCCTACGAGCAGTACTTC.

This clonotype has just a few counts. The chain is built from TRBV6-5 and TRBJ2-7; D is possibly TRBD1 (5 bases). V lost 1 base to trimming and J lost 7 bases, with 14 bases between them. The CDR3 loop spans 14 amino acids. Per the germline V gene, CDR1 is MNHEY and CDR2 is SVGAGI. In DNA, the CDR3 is TGTGCCAGCAGTTACTACGCCGGCCCAGGGGAGCAGTACTTC. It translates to CASSYYAGPGEQYF.

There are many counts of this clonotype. The CDR3 is CASSLVTGVPKNIQYF. The DNA of the CDR3 is TGTGCCAGCAGCTTAGTGACAGGGGTACCCAAAAACATTCAGTACTTC. The chain uses TRBV7-2 and TRBJ2-4, with 8 bases fitting TRBD1. V lost 1 base and J lost 2; bases outside the gene matches: 4. CDR3 length equals 16 residues. CDR1 SGHTA and CDR2 FQGNSA come from the germline V gene.

The CDR3 protein is CSARDHGDYNEQFF. The CDR3 region has the DNA TGCAGTGCTAGAGATCACGGAGACTACAATGAGCAGTTCTTC. The J gene is TRBJ2-1, the V gene TRBV20-1; no clear D gene. With 0 bases removed from V and 3 bases from J, the gap between germline ends came to 9 bases. In germline, CDR1 is DFQATT, CDR2 SNEGSKA (reference sequence). The CDR3 has 14 residues.

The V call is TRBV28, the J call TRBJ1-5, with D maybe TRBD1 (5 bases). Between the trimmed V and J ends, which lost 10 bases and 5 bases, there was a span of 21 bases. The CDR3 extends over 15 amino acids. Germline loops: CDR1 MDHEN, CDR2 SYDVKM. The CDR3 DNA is TGTGCCATGAGCCCCGGGACCGACTGCGATCAGCCCCAGCATTTT. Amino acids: CAMSPGTDCDQPQHF.

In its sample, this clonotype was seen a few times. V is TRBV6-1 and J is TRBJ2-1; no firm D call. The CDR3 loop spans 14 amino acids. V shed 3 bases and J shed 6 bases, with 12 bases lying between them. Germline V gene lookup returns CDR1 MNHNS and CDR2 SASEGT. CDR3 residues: CASSDPDPLNEQFF. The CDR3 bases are TGTGCCAGCAGTGACCCGGACCCCCTCAATGAGCAGTTCTTC.

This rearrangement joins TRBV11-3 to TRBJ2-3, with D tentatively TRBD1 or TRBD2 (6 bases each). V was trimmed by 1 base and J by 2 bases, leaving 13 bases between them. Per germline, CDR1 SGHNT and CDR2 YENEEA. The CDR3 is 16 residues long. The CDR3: CASSLGGAFPTDTQYF. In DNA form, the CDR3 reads TGTGCCAGCAGCTTAGGGGGGGCCTTTCCCACAGATACGCAGTATTTT.

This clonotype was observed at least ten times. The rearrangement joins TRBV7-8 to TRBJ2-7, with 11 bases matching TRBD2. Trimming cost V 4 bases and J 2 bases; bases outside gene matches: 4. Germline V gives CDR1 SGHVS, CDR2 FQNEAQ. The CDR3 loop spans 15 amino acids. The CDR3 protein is CASSWLAGGTYEQYF. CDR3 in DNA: TGTGCCAGCAGCTGGCTAGCGGGAGGAACCTACGAGCAGTACTTC. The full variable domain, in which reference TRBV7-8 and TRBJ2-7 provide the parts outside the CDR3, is GAGVSQSPRYKVAKRGQDVALRCDPISGHVSLFWYQQALGQGPEFLTYFQNEAQLDKSGLPSDRFFAERPEGSVSTLKIQRTQQEDSAVYLCASSWLAGGTYEQYFGPGTRLTVT.

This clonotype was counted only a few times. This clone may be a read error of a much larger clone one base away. In nucleotides, the CDR3 is TGCAGTCCCACACTGACAGGGGTCACAGATACGCAGTATTTT. Protein sequence: CSPTLTGVTDTQYF. The V gene is TRBV20-1, the J gene TRBJ2-3; 8 bases align to TRBD1. Germline loops: CDR1 DFQATT, CDR2 SNEGSKA (reference sequence). This CDR3 is built from 14 residues. The V gene end was trimmed by 8 bases and the J gene end by 2 bases; junction bases not matched to a gene: 9.

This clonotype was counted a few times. CDR3 nucleotide sequence: TGTGCCAGCATAGTAGCGGGAGGCACTGAGCAGTTCTTC. It encodes CASIVAGGTEQFF. The chain carries TRBV27 and TRBJ2-1; 10 bases align to TRBD2. Germline CDR1 is MNHEY and CDR2 is SMNVEV (reference sequence). CDR3 length: 13 residues. The ends lost 7 bases at V and 9 bases at J; junction bases unmatched: 6.

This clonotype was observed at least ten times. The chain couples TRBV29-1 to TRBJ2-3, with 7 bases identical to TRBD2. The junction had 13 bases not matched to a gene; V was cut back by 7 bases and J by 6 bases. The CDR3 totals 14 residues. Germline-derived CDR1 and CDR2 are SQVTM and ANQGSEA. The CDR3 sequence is CSARMGGVGDTQYF. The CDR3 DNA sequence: TGCAGCGCCCGAATGGGAGGGGTGGGGGATACGCAGTATTTT.

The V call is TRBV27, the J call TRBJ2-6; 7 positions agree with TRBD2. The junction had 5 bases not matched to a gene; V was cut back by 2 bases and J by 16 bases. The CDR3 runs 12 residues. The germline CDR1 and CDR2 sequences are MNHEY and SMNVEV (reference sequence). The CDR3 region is CASSLGRAGLTF. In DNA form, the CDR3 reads TGTGCCAGCAGTTTAGGGAGGGCAGGTCTGACTTTC.

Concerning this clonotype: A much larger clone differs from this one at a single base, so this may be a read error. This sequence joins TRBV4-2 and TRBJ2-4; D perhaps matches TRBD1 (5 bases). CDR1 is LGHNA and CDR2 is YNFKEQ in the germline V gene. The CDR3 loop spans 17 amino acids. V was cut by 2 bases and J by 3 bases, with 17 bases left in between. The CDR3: CASSQNRQREVKNIQYF. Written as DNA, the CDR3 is TGTGCCAGCAGCCAAAACAGACAGAGAGAGGTCAAAAACATTCAGTACTTC.

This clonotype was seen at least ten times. This chain's CDR3 is CASSNLAIGGFGELFF. The CDR3 region has the DNA TGTGCCAGCAGTAATCTAGCGATAGGGGGGTTCGGGGAGCTGTTTTTT. The chain joins TRBV6-5 to TRBJ2-2; possibly TRBD1 or TRBD2 for D (6 bases each). Germline V gene sequence: CDR1 MNHEY, CDR2 SVGAGI. Trimming pared 5 bases from V and 7 bases from J, leaving 20 bases between. This CDR3 has 16 amino acids.

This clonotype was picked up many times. CDR3 nucleotides: TGCAGCGTTGAAGATCCGGCGGGACAGGGGGCCTTTCGACCTTACGAGCAGTACTTC. The encoded protein is CSVEDPAGQGAFRPYEQYF. The chain couples TRBV29-1 to TRBJ2-7; the match to TRBD1 covers 12 bases. This CDR3 is 19 amino acids long. Unmatched junction bases numbered 16, after V lost 0 bases and J lost 4 bases. Germline CDR1 and CDR2: SQVTM and ANQGSEA.